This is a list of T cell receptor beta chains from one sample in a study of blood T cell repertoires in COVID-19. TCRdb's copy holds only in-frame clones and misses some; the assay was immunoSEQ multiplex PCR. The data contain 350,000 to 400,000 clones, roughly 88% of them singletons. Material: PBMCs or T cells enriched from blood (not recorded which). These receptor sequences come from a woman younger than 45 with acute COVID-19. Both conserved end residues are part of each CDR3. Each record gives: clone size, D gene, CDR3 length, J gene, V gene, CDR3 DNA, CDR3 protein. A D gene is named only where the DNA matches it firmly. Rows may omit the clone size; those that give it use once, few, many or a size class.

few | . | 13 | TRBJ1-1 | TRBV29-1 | TGCAGCGTCCCGGAGGGAATCGGCACTGAAGCTTTCTTT | CSVPEGIGTEAFF
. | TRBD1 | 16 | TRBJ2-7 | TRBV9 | TGTGCCAGCAGCGCTCACGGACAGGGTGGAACCTACGAGCAGTACTTC | CASSAHGQGGTYEQYF
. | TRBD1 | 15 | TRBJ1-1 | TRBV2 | TGTGCCAGCAGCCCGGGACAGGGTTATAGAGCTGAAGCTTTCTTT | CASSPGQGYRAEAFF
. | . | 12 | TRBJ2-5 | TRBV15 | TGTGCCACCAGCATCAACCAAGAGACCCAGTACTTC | CATSINQETQYF
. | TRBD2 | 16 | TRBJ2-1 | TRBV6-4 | TGTGCCAGCAGTGACCCGGGACTAGCGGGGGTCAATGAGCAGTTCTTC | CASSDPGLAGVNEQFF
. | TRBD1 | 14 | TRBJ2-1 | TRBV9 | TGTGCCACTCATGACAGGGGGCCATACAATGAGCAGTTCTTC | CATHDRGPYNEQFF
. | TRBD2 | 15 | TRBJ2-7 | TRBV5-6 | TGTGCCAGCAGCTCCAGCGGGGGCCCGACCTACGAGCAGTACTTC | CASSSSGGPTYEQYF
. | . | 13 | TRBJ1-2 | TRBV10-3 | TGTGCCATCAGTGAGTGGGAGGGGTATGGCTACACCTTC | CAISEWEGYGYTF
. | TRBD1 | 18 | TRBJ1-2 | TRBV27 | TGTGCCAGCAGTTTGCACGGACAGGGGATAGGCGCGAACTATGGCTACACCTTC | CASSLHGQGIGANYGYTF
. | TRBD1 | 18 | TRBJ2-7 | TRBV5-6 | TGTGCCAGCAGCTTGTGGGGGACAGGGCTGTTCGCGTTCTACGAGCAGTACTTC | CASSLWGTGLFAFYEQYF